The clone carrying this TCR beta chain appeared a few times. No antigen is known for it. These data belong to a study of shared clonotypes between healthy human individuals. In the study overall: Used for every donor were three CD4 naive, three CD4 memory, two CD8 naive and one CD8 memory plate.

Trimming left V 4 bases short and J 0 bases short, with 4 bases between. The CDR3 has 12 amino acids. Per the germline V gene, CDR1 is SGDLS and CDR2 is YYNGEE. Donors, healthy HIV-negative adults, lacked recent acute infections or vaccinations. It was across several immunoSEQ plates that each subset's genomic DNA was evenly split. Clones were read by immunoSEQ multiplex PCR, and TCRdb kept only the in-frame ones, dropping some. The sample consists of some 2.4 million clones, over 85% of them appearing once. General study findings and limits: Only blood was sampled; tissue repertoires likely differ.

The specimen was naive CD4+ T cells from PBMCs. Subset reported: CD45RA+ positively selected. This chain joins TRBV9 and TRBJ1-1; unclear D gene. This receptor was identified in a man aged 18 to 29 in good health. Some clones in this sample may be carry-over from other donors' samples. DNA for the CDR3: TGTGCCAGCAGCCGGATGAACACTGAAGCTTTCTTT. It encodes CASSRMNTEAFF.